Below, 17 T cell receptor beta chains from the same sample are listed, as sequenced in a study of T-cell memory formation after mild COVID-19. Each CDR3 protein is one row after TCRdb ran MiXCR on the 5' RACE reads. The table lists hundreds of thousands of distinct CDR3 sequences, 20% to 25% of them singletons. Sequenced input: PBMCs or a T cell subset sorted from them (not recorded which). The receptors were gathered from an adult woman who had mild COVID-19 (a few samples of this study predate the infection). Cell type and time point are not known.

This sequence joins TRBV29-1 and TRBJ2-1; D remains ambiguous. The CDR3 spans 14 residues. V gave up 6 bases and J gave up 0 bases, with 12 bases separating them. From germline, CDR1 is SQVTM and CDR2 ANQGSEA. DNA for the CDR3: TGCAGCGTGCGCTCCCCGAGCTCCTACAATGAGCAGTTCTTC. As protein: CSVRSPSSYNEQFF.

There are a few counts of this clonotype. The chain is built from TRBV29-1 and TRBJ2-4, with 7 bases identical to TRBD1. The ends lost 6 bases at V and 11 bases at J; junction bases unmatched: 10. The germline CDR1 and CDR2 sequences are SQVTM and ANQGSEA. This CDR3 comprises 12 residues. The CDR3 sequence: CSVSWDSRVQYF. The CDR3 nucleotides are TGCAGCGTGAGCTGGGACAGTCGGGTTCAGTACTTC.

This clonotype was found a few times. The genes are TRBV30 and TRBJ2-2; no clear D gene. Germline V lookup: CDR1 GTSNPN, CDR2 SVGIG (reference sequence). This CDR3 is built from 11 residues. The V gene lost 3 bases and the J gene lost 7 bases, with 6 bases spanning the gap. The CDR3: CAWRWRGELFF. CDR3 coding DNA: TGTGCCTGGAGGTGGCGCGGGGAGCTGTTTTTT. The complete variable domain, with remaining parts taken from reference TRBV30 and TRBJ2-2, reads SQTIHQWPATLVQPVGSPLSLECTVEGTSNPNLYWYRQAAGRGLQLLFYSVGIGQISSEVPQNLSASRPQDRQFILSSKKLLLSDSGFYLCAWRWRGELFFGEGSRLTVL.

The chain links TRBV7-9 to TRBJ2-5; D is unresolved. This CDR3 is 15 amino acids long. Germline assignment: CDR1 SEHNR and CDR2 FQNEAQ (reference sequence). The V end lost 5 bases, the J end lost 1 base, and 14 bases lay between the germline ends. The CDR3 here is CASSPINMGQETQYF. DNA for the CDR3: TGTGCCAGCAGCCCAATTAATATGGGCCAAGAGACCCAGTACTTC.

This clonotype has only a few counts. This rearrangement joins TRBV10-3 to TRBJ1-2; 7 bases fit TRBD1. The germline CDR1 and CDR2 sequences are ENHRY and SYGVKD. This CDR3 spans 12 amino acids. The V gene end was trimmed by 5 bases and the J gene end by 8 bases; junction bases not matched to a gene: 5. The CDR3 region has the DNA TGTGCCATCAGTCGTACAGGGGAAGGCTACACCTTC. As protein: CAISRTGEGYTF.

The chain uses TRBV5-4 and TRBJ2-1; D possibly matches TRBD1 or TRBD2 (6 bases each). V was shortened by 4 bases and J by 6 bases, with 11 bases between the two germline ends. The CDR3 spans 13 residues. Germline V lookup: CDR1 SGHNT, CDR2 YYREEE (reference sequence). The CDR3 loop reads CASSTKGGNEQFF. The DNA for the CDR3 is TGTGCCAGCAGCACCAAGGGGGGCAATGAGCAGTTCTTC.

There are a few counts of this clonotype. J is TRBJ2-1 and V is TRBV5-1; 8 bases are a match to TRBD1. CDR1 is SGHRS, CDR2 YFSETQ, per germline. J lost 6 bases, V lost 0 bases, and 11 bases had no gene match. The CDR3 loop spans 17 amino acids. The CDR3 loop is CASSLGQGAARTNEQFF. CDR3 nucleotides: TGCGCCAGCAGCTTGGGGCAGGGGGCGGCCCGTACCAATGAGCAGTTCTTC.

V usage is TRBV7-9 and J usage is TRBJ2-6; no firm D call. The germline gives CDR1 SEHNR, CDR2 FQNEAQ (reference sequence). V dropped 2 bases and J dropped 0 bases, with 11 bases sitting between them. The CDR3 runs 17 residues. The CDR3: CASSLSPINSGANVLTF. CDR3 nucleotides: TGTGCCAGCAGCTTATCCCCGATTAACTCTGGGGCCAACGTCCTGACTTTC.

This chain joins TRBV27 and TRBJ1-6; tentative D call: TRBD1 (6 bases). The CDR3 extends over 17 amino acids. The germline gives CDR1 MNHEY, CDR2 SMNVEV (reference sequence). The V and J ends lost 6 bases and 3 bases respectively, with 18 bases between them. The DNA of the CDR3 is TGTGCCAGCAGATCGCTCGGGGGGCGAATCTATAATTCACCCCTCCACTTT. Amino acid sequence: CASRSLGGRIYNSPLHF.

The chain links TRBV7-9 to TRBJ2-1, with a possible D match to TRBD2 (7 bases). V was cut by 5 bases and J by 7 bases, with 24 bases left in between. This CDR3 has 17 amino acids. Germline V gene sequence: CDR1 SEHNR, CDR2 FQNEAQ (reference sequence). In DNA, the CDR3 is TGTGCCAGCAGCCTAATAATGGGGGGGGCCTGGGTGAATGAGCAGTTCTTC. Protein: CASSLIMGGAWVNEQFF.

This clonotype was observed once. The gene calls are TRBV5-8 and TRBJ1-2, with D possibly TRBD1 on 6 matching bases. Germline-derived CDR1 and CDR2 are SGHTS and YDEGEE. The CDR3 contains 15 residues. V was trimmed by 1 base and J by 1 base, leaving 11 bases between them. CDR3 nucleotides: TGTGCCAGCAGCTTGCAGGGACATTATAACTATGGCTACACCTTC. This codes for CASSLQGHYNYGYTF.

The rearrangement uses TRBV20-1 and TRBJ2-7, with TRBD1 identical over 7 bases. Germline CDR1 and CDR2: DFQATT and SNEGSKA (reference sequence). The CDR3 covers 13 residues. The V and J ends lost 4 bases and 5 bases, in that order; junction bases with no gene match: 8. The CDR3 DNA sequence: TGCAGTGCTAAGGGACAGCTCGCTCACGAGCAGTACTTC. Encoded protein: CSAKGQLAHEQYF.

CDR3 DNA sequence: TGTGCCATCAGTGTGTCTCCGGACACTGAAGCTTTCTTT. Translated: CAISVSPDTEAFF. This rearrangement joins TRBV10-3 to TRBJ1-1, with unresolved D. V was pared by 4 bases and J by 3 bases, with 9 bases between. Germline loops: CDR1 ENHRY, CDR2 SYGVKD. This CDR3 is 13 amino acids long.

The CDR3, as DNA: TGTGCCTGGAGTCCCCGCCTAGCGGGAGAAGGTGAGCAGTTCTTC. Its protein product is CAWSPRLAGEGEQFF. The V call is TRBV30, the J call TRBJ2-1; 10 positions match TRBD2. J lost 9 bases, V lost 2 bases, and 10 bases had no gene match. Germline V CDR1 and CDR2: GTSNPN, SVGIG (reference sequence). The CDR3 runs 15 residues. Full variable domain (rest looked up from reference TRBV30 and TRBJ2-1): SQTIHQWPATLVQPVGSPLSLECTVEGTSNPNLYWYRQAAGRGLQLLFYSVGIGQISSEVPQNLSASRPQDRQFILSSKKLLLSDSGFYLCAWSPRLAGEGEQFFGPGTRLTVL.

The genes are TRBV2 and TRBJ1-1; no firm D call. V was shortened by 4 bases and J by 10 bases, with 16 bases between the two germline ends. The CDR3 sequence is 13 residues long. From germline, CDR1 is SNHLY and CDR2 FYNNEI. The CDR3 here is CASSGGSRVVAFF. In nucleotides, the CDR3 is TGTGCCAGCAGTGGAGGGAGTCGGGTGGTAGCTTTCTTT.

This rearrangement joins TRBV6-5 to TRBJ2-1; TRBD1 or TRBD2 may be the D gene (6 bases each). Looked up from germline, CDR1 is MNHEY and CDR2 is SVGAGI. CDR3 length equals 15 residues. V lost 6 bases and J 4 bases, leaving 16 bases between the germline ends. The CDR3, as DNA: TGTGCCAGCAGACGGGGGCCTCGGGGATACAATGAGCAGTTCTTC. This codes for CASRRGPRGYNEQFF.

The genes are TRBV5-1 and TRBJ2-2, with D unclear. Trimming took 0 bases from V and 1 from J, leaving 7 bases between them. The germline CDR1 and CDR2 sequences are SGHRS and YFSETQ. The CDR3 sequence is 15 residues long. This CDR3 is CASSLVVGNTGELFF. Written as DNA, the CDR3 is TGCGCCAGCAGCTTGGTTGTTGGGAACACCGGGGAGCTGTTTTTT.